The 30 T cell receptor beta chains in this list originate from one sample, sequenced in a study of T cells after yellow fever vaccination. In TCRdb, the 5' RACE reads were re-called with MiXCR into one record per CDR3 protein. The sample consists of 500,000 to 650,000 distinct CDR3 sequences, about 14% of them appearing once. The sample in question was PBMCs, obtained on the day of the yellow fever booster vaccination. The receptor source for this set is a man in his thirties or forties who received the YFV17D yellow fever vaccine.

This clonotype came up a few times. The gene calls are TRBV20-1 and TRBJ2-2, with TRBD2 identical over 7 bases. Trimming at V came to 0 bases and at J to 6 bases, leaving 13 bases not matched to a gene. The CDR3 loop spans 17 amino acids. Germline V lookup: CDR1 DFQATT, CDR2 SNEGSKA (reference sequence). In DNA form, the CDR3 reads TGCAGTGCTAGAGATTGGGGGGGTGCCACTAGGGCCGGGGAGCTGTTTTTT. Amino acids: CSARDWGGATRAGELFF.

There are a few counts of this clonotype. The DNA of the CDR3 is TGCGCCAGCAGCTTGGAAGGACTAGCGGCCACCGGGGAGCTGTTTTTT. Its protein product is CASSLEGLAATGELFF. The chain recombines TRBV5-1 with TRBJ2-2; 10 bases are shared with TRBD2. Germline CDR1 SGHRS, CDR2 YFSETQ. The CDR3 totals 16 residues. The ends lost 0 bases at V and 4 bases at J; junction bases unmatched: 3.

V is TRBV10-1 and J is TRBJ2-3; D uncertain. This CDR3 is 14 amino acids long. Germline V lookup: CDR1 WNHNN, CDR2 SYGVQD (reference sequence). The V gene lost 4 bases and the J gene lost 2 bases, with 10 bases spanning the gap. The chain's CDR3 is CASSGAVNTDTQYF. CDR3 sequence (DNA): TGCGCCAGCAGTGGGGCGGTTAACACAGATACGCAGTATTTT.

The V gene is TRBV5-1, the J gene TRBJ1-1, with a possible D match to TRBD1 (6 bases). Trimming removed 1 base from V and 0 bases from J, with 13 bases in between. From germline, CDR1 is SGHRS and CDR2 YFSETQ. This CDR3 has 16 residues. The CDR3 is CASSLYRGQMNTEAFF. The CDR3 DNA reads TGCGCCAGCAGCTTGTACCGCGGACAGATGAACACTGAAGCTTTCTTT.

The chain has TRBV7-9 and TRBJ2-7; no definite D call. This CDR3 has 15 amino acids. From germline, CDR1 is SEHNR and CDR2 FQNEAQ (reference sequence). With 2 bases removed from V and 0 bases from J, the gap between germline ends came to 11 bases. Here the CDR3 DNA reads TGTGCCAGCAGCTTACGTAGAGACTTCTCCTACGAGCAGTACTTC. Its translation is CASSLRRDFSYEQYF.

This chain connects TRBV15 to TRBJ2-3; 14 nucleotides line up with TRBD2. The germline V gene has CDR1 LNHNV and CDR2 YYDKDF (reference sequence). The V and J ends lost 3 bases and 1 base, in that order; junction bases with no gene match: 0. The length of the CDR3 is 16 residues. The CDR3 spells CATSRGLAGGTDTQYF. The CDR3 DNA sequence: TGTGCCACCAGCAGGGGACTAGCGGGAGGCACAGATACGCAGTATTTT.

In its sample, this clonotype was seen a few times. The chain employs TRBV5-1 and TRBJ2-1; D may match TRBD1 or TRBD2 (5 bases each). Trimming removed 4 bases at V and 0 bases at J, with 14 bases between. CDR3 size: 16 residues. Germline values: CDR1 SGHRS, CDR2 YFSETQ. The CDR3 region is CASSTMVGDSYNEQFF. The CDR3, as DNA: TGCGCCAGCAGCACCATGGTGGGGGACTCCTACAATGAGCAGTTCTTC.

The chain couples TRBV6-1 to TRBJ2-7, with D uncertain. The germline V gene encodes CDR1 MNHNS and CDR2 SASEGT. V was pared by 7 bases and J by 2 bases, with 15 bases between. The CDR3 has 14 amino acids. The CDR3 DNA reads as TGTGCCAGCAAAAGGTCGTCCCCGCCCTACGAGCAGTACTTC. Protein product: CASKRSSPPYEQYF.

This chain uses TRBV4-2 with TRBJ2-1; D possibly uses TRBD1 or TRBD2 (5 bases each). CDR3 length equals 14 residues. The germline V and J ends were trimmed by 3 bases and 7 bases, with 13 bases remaining between them. Germline V CDR1 and CDR2: LGHNA, YNFKEQ. This CDR3 reads CASSHRGLVNEQFF. CDR3 nucleotide sequence: TGTGCCAGCAGCCACCGGGGCCTAGTGAATGAGCAGTTCTTC.

The J gene is TRBJ1-1, the V gene TRBV19, with TRBD1 identical over 8 bases. Germline V CDR1 and CDR2: LNHDA, SQIVND (reference sequence). V lost 4 bases, J lost 7 bases, and 8 bases stayed unmatched. The CDR3 is made up of 14 amino acids. The CDR3 spells CASSTKDRENEAFF. CDR3 DNA: TGTGCCAGTAGTACCAAGGACAGGGAGAATGAAGCTTTCTTT.

This clonotype was counted only a few times. Mismatch with germline at one junction end may stem from a read error. The genes are TRBV10-2 and TRBJ2-5; D unclear. This CDR3 comprises 12 residues. Germline V gene lookup returns CDR1 WSHSY and CDR2 SAAADI. The CDR3 region has the DNA TGCGCCAGCAGGGAGTACCAAGAGACCCAGTACTTC. Translated, it gives CASREYQETQYF.

In its sample, this clonotype was seen a few times. The chain uses TRBV3-1 and TRBJ2-5; 9 bases are a match to TRBD1. Trimming at V came to 2 bases and at J to 7 bases, leaving 5 bases not matched to a gene. CDR1 is LGHDT, CDR2 YNNKEL, per germline (reference sequence). The CDR3 spans 14 residues. In DNA, the CDR3 is TGTGCCAGCAGCCAACCGGACAGGGGCGGGACCCAGTACTTC. As protein: CASSQPDRGGTQYF.

This chain uses TRBV10-3 with TRBJ2-1; D is possibly TRBD2 (6 bases). The V and J ends lost 2 bases and 8 bases respectively, with 10 bases between them. CDR3 size: 13 residues. From germline, CDR1 is ENHRY and CDR2 SYGVKD. The CDR3 loop is CAISERVADEQFF. CDR3 nucleotides: TGTGCCATCAGTGAGCGGGTAGCGGATGAGCAGTTCTTC.

The rearrangement uses TRBV9 and TRBJ2-1; D uncertain. The CDR3 runs 15 residues. In germline, CDR1 is SGDLS, CDR2 YYNGEE. V was clipped by 4 bases and J by 7 bases, with 18 bases between them. The CDR3 DNA reads TGTGCCAGCAGCCCCGAGCCCTCAAGGTGGAATGAGCAGTTCTTC. Residues: CASSPEPSRWNEQFF.

The chain links TRBV4-2 to TRBJ2-7; 12 nucleotides match TRBD2. The ends lost 1 base at V and 4 bases at J; junction bases unmatched: 14. Germline V lookup: CDR1 LGHNA, CDR2 YNFKEQ. CDR3 length: 19 residues. CDR3 protein: CASSQAWLAGGPLKYEQYF. The CDR3 DNA follows: TGTGCCAGCAGCCAAGCATGGCTAGCGGGAGGGCCCCTCAAGTACGAGCAGTACTTC.

CDR3 protein: CASSLAHRDISEAFF. The CDR3 nucleotides are TGTGCCAGCAGCTTAGCGCACCGGGACATTTCTGAAGCTTTCTTT. The rearrangement links TRBV7-9 to TRBJ1-1, with a weak D call TRBD1 (6 bases). Germline CDR1 and CDR2: SEHNR and FQNEAQ (reference sequence). This CDR3 region has 15 residues. The V end lost 0 bases, the J end lost 6 bases, and 14 bases lay between the germline ends. The variable domain in full, with the rest retrieved from reference TRBV7-9 and TRBJ1-1, is DTGVSQNPRHKITKRGQNVTFRCDPISEHNRLYWYRQTLGQGPEFLTYFQNEAQLEKSRLLSDRFSAERPKGSFSTLEIQRTEQGDSAMYLCASSLAHRDISEAFFGQGTRLTVV.

V usage is TRBV5-1 and J usage is TRBJ1-6; D is ambiguous. There are 16 residues in the CDR3. Looked up from germline, CDR1 is SGHRS and CDR2 is YFSETQ. V lost 5 bases and J 0 bases, leaving 12 bases between the germline ends. For the CDR3, the DNA is TGCGCCAGCAGTTCCGACTGGAGCTCCTATAATTCACCCCTCCACTTT. It translates to CASSSDWSSYNSPLHF.

This clonotype was counted many times. The J gene is TRBJ2-7, the V gene TRBV4-3; possibly TRBD2 for D (5 bases). The CDR3 extends over 15 amino acids. The ends were cut back, 4 bases at V and 5 bases at J, with 18 bases in the middle. Per germline, CDR1 LGHNA and CDR2 YSLEER. The CDR3 nucleotides read TGCGCCAGCAGCCCGCGCGGACTGGAGTTGGACGAGCAGTACTTC. This sequence encodes CASSPRGLELDEQYF.

The V call is TRBV10-3, the J call TRBJ2-7; 9 bases match TRBD1. The junction had 1 base not matched to a gene; V was cut back by 4 bases and J by 0 bases. Germline V lookup: CDR1 ENHRY, CDR2 SYGVKD. The CDR3 consists of 14 residues. CDR3 DNA sequence: TGTGCCATCAGTGGACAGGGGGACTCCTACGAGCAGTACTTC. Translation: CAISGQGDSYEQYF.

This clonotype was recorded a few times. J is TRBJ1-1 and V is TRBV5-1, with 7 nucleotides matching TRBD1. CDR1 and CDR2 (germline): SGHRS, YFSETQ. The CDR3 has 15 residues. V dropped 1 base and J dropped 3; count of bases not matched to a gene: 6. This CDR3 reads CASSLPTGSHTEAFF. In nucleotides, the CDR3 is TGCGCCAGCAGCTTGCCGACAGGGTCGCACACTGAAGCTTTCTTT.

V is TRBV7-8 and J is TRBJ2-7, with 11 positions matching TRBD1. The germline gives CDR1 SGHVS, CDR2 FQNEAQ. V trimming: 5 bases; J trimming: 4 bases; junction bases outside the gene matches: 10. This CDR3 is 16 amino acids long. Here the CDR3 reads CASSALSGTGGYEQYF. DNA of the CDR3: TGTGCCAGCAGCGCGCTGTCCGGGACAGGGGGATACGAGCAGTACTTC.

V and J are TRBV5-6 and TRBJ2-3; D might be TRBD2 (5 bases). This CDR3 comprises 13 residues. Deletions cut 5 bases from V and 3 bases from J, with 10 bases between. CDR1 SGHDT and CDR2 YYEEEE come from the germline V gene. The CDR3 here is CASRARGTDTQYF. The CDR3 DNA reads TGTGCCAGCAGAGCCCGGGGAACAGATACGCAGTATTTT.

The sample holds a few counts of this clonotype. V gene TRBV5-1 combines with J gene TRBJ2-1; D ambiguous. V lost 5 bases, J lost 0 bases, and 12 bases lay in between. The CDR3 loop spans 15 amino acids. CDR1 and CDR2 (germline): SGHRS, YFSETQ. CDR3 DNA sequence: TGCGCCAGCAGGAGGACCGCCCTCTCCTACAATGAGCAGTTCTTC. Translated, it gives CASRRTALSYNEQFF.

This clonotype was seen a few times. At one end, the junction sequence differs from germline, possibly due to a read error. J is TRBJ2-6 and V is TRBV12-3 or TRBV12-4, with D possibly TRBD1 on 6 matching bases. The CDR3 is 18 amino acids. CDR3 amino acids: CTSSFRQAPGVGANVLTF. CDR3 bases: TGTACCAGCAGTTTTCGACAGGCCCCAGGCGTGGGGGCCAACGTCCTGACTTTC.

This clonotype was seen only a few times. This chain connects TRBV28 to TRBJ2-5; D remains unclear. The CDR3 sequence is 13 residues long. Germline CDR1 is MDHEN and CDR2 is SYDVKM. V was clipped by 3 bases and J by 5 bases, with 10 bases between them. CDR3 in amino acids: CASSFGWRETQYF. In nucleotides, the CDR3 is TGTGCCAGCAGTTTTGGCTGGCGGGAGACCCAGTACTTC.

This clonotype has just a few counts. The chain is built from TRBV7-2 and TRBJ2-7, with a tentative D call TRBD1 (6 bases). Germline V gene sequence: CDR1 SGHTA, CDR2 FQGNSA. Trimming shortened V by 0 bases and J by 2 bases, and 11 bases separated the two germline ends. The CDR3 extends over 15 amino acids. As DNA, the CDR3 is TGTGCCAGCAGCTTAGCCCCAGGGGCCCCCTACGAGCAGTACTTC. It yields the protein CASSLAPGAPYEQYF.

This clonotype came up a few times. The CDR3 region is CASNIGQFSNEAFF. CDR3 nucleotide sequence: TGTGCCAGCAATATAGGACAGTTTTCCAATGAAGCTTTCTTT. This chain joins TRBV19 and TRBJ1-1; D may be TRBD1 (6 bases). The germline CDR1 and CDR2 sequences are LNHDA and SQIVND (reference sequence). This CDR3 is built from 14 residues. V dropped 9 bases and J dropped 7 bases, with 21 bases sitting between them.

The chain has TRBV19 and TRBJ2-7; TRBD1 matches at 10 bases. This CDR3 is 14 amino acids long. The germline gives CDR1 LNHDA, CDR2 SQIVND (reference sequence). After removal of 8 bases from V and 0 bases from J, the junction contained 4 bases not matched to a gene. The CDR3 coding sequence is TGTGCCAGTCAGAGGACAGGGGGCTCCTACGAGCAGTACTTC. Translation gives CASQRTGGSYEQYF.

This chain joins TRBV19 and TRBJ2-7; 11 bases map to TRBD1. The CDR3 runs to 16 residues. V was clipped by 5 bases and J by 4 bases; unmatched bases: 10. Germline V CDR1 and CDR2: LNHDA, SQIVND (reference sequence). CDR3 coding DNA: TGTGCCAGTAGTCCTCTATCCGGGACAGGGGGGTACGAGCAGTACTTC. It yields the protein CASSPLSGTGGYEQYF.

The rearrangement links TRBV5-4 to TRBJ2-7, with D possibly TRBD2 on 5 matching bases. CDR1 and CDR2 (germline): SGHNT, YYREEE (reference sequence). The CDR3 contains 13 residues. Trimming pared 4 bases from V and 7 bases from J, leaving 15 bases between. The CDR3 sequence is CASSVRYSGEQYF. DNA of the CDR3: TGTGCCAGCAGCGTACGGTACTCGGGGGAGCAGTACTTC.